This entry lists 14 T cell receptor beta chains sequenced from one sample in a study of blood T cell repertoires in COVID-19. The table came from immunoSEQ multiplex PCR; TCRdb's copy has only in-frame clones and leaves some out. The sample holds hundreds of thousands of clones, 90% seen once. Sequences were obtained from PBMCs or T cells enriched from blood (not recorded which). The receptors come from a man aged 55 to 69 who had recovered from COVID-19.

V usage is TRBV18 and J usage is TRBJ2-1; D uncertain. Germline CDR1 KGHSH, CDR2 LQKENI. The V end lost 5 bases, the J end lost 3 bases, and 5 bases lay between the germline ends. The CDR3 consists of 12 residues. Here the CDR3 reads CASSKYYNEQFF. The CDR3, as DNA: TGTGCCAGCTCAAAATACTACAATGAGCAGTTCTTC.

The chain is built from TRBV4-1 and TRBJ1-1; no definite D call. Germline V gene lookup returns CDR1 MGHRA and CDR2 YSYEKL. The length of the CDR3 is 14 residues. Trimming cost V 1 base and J 1 base, with 7 bases left between them. For the CDR3, the DNA is TGCGCCAGCAGCCAAGTCTCCGGGAACACTGAAGCTTTCTTT. This gives the protein CASSQVSGNTEAFF.

This chain connects TRBV6-5 to TRBJ1-5; TRBD1 is a possible D gene (5 bases). Germline assignment: CDR1 MNHEY and CDR2 SVGAGI. V shed 8 bases and J shed 7 bases, with 12 bases lying between them. The CDR3 spans 12 residues. The CDR3 loop is CASGSGAQPQHF. DNA of the CDR3: TGTGCCAGCGGTAGCGGGGCACAGCCCCAGCATTTT.

This clone was detected only a few times. The chain carries TRBV5-1 and TRBJ1-6, with 10 bases matching TRBD1. The germline V gene encodes CDR1 SGHRS and CDR2 YFSETQ. CDR3 length: 14 residues. Unmatched junction bases numbered 5, after V lost 7 bases and J lost 7 bases. This CDR3 is CASHVGQGNSPLHF. CDR3 sequence (DNA): TGCGCCAGCCATGTGGGACAGGGGAATTCACCCCTCCACTTT.

This chain connects TRBV18 to TRBJ1-3; 9 nucleotides line up with TRBD1. Germline V CDR1 and CDR2: KGHSH, LQKENI. J gave up 0 bases and V 6 bases, and 6 bases lay outside the gene matches. The CDR3 has 16 residues. Here the CDR3 DNA reads TGTGCCAGCTCCGGACAGGGGAAGAGCTCTGGAAACACCATATATTTT. This encodes CASSGQGKSSGNTIYF.

This clone appeared a single time. This chain links TRBV14 with TRBJ2-5; the match to TRBD2 covers 8 bases. Per germline, CDR1 SGHDN and CDR2 FVKESK. The CDR3 runs to 14 residues. V shed 6 bases, J shed 2 bases, and the junction held 5 bases outside the gene matches. CDR3 amino acids: CASRESGSQETQYF. The CDR3 DNA is TGTGCCAGCAGGGAGAGCGGGAGTCAAGAGACCCAGTACTTC.

The genes are TRBV10-3 and TRBJ1-1; D gene ambiguous. Germline loops: CDR1 ENHRY, CDR2 SYGVKD. V shed 3 bases and J shed 7 bases, with 9 bases lying between them. The CDR3 covers 12 residues. The CDR3 DNA reads TGTGCCATCAGTGACCGGCGGAATGAAGCTTTCTTT. This gives the protein CAISDRRNEAFF.

This clone was observed a few times. This chain connects TRBV5-1 to TRBJ1-3; D remains ambiguous. CDR3 length: 14 amino acids. The ends were cut back, 2 bases at V and 0 bases at J, with 6 bases in the middle. Germline lookup yields CDR1 SGHRS and CDR2 YFSETQ. CDR3: CASSFTSSGNTIYF. The CDR3 nucleotides are TGCGCCAGCAGCTTTACATCCTCTGGAAACACCATATATTTT.

The V call is TRBV18, the J call TRBJ2-3; the match to TRBD2 covers 13 bases. Germline loops: CDR1 KGHSH, CDR2 LQKENI. The CDR3 covers 17 residues. V lost 2 bases to trimming and J lost 3 bases; unmatched junction nucleotides: 5. DNA of the CDR3: TGTGCCAGCTCACCAGGGACTAGCGGGGTAAAAACAGATACGCAGTATTTT. Translating gives CASSPGTSGVKTDTQYF.

V gene TRBV27 combines with J gene TRBJ1-1; TRBD1 might be the D (5 bases). Trimming took 4 bases from V and 5 from J, leaving 20 bases between them. There are 16 residues in the CDR3. CDR1 MNHEY and CDR2 SMNVEV come from the germline V gene (reference sequence). CDR3 DNA sequence: TGTGCCAGCAGTTCCGCCGGTAGCGGGGGATGGACTGAAGCTTTCTTT. This encodes CASSSAGSGGWTEAFF.

Notes on this clone: Other DNA sequences in the same sample also yield this CDR3. The gene calls are TRBV11-3 and TRBJ2-6, with D hard to call. CDR3 length: 11 residues. Per germline, CDR1 SGHNT and CDR2 YENEEA. V lost 1 base to trimming and J lost 12 bases, with 4 bases between them. The CDR3 region is CASSLASVLTF. The DNA of the CDR3 is TGTGCCAGCAGCTTAGCGAGCGTCCTGACTTTC.

The rearrangement links TRBV12-3 or TRBV12-4 to TRBJ2-7, with a weak D call TRBD2 (5 bases). The V end lost 6 bases, the J end lost 6 bases, and 15 bases lay between the germline ends. The CDR3 is made up of 13 amino acids. The CDR3 spells CASRLTSIGEQYF. The CDR3 nucleotides are TGTGCCAGCAGGCTAACTAGTATTGGCGAGCAGTACTTC.

The chain carries TRBV11-1 and TRBJ1-2, with TRBD1 matching over 10 bases. The CDR3 runs to 14 residues. In germline, CDR1 is SGHAT, CDR2 FQDESV (reference sequence). J gave up 7 bases and V 5 bases, and 7 bases lay outside the gene matches. The CDR3 sequence is CASSVPGTGVGYTF. Here the CDR3 DNA reads TGTGCCAGCAGCGTGCCCGGGACAGGGGTTGGCTACACCTTC.

The rearrangement links TRBV5-1 to TRBJ1-2; D unclear. The germline V gene has CDR1 SGHRS and CDR2 YFSETQ. Trimming left V 6 bases short and J 7 bases short, with 19 bases between. The CDR3 runs to 14 residues. CDR3 protein: CASTLGEGTFGYTF. The DNA for the CDR3 is TGCGCCAGCACTCTCGGAGAGGGAACTTTTGGCTACACCTTC.